This T cell receptor (beta chain) was obtained from a study of control samples from healthy donors and cancer patients. Between the trimmed V and J ends, which lost 4 bases and 8 bases, there was a span of 12 bases. The CDR3 consists of 14 residues. CDR1 and CDR2 (germline): SNHLY, FYNNEI. The protocol was immunoSEQ multiplex PCR, while the TCRdb copy is restricted to in-frame clones and leaves out a portion. Of around 130,000 clones in the sample, approximately 91% were seen once. The TCR sequence derives from a man aged 50 to 60 in good health. The chain is built from TRBV2 and TRBJ1-6; D uncertain. Specimen: blood. Written as DNA, the CDR3 is TGTGCCAGCAGTGTTGGCCAGGCATATTCACCCCTCCACTTT. It encodes CASSVGQAYSPLHF. Variable domain in full (rest from reference TRBV2 and TRBJ1-6): EPEVTQTPSHQVTQMGQEVILRCVPISNHLYFYWYRQILGQKVEFLVSFYNNEISEKSEIFDDQFSVERPDGSNFTLKIRSTKLEDSAMYFCASSVGQAYSPLHFGNGTRLTVT.